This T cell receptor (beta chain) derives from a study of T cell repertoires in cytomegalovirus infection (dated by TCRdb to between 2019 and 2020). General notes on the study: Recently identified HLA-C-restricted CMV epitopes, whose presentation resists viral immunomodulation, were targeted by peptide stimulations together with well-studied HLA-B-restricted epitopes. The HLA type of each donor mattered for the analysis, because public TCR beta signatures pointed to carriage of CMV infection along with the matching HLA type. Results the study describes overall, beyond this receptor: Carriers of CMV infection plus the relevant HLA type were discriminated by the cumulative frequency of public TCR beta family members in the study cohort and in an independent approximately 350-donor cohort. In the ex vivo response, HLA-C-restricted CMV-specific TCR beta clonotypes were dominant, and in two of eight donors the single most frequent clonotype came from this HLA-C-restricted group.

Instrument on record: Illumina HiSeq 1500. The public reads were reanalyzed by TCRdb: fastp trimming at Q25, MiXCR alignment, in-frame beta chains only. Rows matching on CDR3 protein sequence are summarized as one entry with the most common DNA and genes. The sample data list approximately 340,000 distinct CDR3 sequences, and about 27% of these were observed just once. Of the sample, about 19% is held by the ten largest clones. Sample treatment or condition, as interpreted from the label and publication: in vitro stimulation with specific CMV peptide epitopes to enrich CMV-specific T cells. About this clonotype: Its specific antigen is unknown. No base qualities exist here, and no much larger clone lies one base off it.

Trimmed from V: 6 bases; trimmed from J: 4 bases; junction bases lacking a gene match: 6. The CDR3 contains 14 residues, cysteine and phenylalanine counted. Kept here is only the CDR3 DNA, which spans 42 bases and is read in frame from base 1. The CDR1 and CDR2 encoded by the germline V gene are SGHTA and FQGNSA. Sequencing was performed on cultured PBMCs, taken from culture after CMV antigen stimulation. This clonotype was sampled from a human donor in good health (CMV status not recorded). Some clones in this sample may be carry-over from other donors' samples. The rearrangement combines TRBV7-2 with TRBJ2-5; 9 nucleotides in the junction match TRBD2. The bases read TGTGCCAGCAGTTTTAGCGGGAGAACAGAGACCCAGTACTTC. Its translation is CASSFSGRTETQYF.